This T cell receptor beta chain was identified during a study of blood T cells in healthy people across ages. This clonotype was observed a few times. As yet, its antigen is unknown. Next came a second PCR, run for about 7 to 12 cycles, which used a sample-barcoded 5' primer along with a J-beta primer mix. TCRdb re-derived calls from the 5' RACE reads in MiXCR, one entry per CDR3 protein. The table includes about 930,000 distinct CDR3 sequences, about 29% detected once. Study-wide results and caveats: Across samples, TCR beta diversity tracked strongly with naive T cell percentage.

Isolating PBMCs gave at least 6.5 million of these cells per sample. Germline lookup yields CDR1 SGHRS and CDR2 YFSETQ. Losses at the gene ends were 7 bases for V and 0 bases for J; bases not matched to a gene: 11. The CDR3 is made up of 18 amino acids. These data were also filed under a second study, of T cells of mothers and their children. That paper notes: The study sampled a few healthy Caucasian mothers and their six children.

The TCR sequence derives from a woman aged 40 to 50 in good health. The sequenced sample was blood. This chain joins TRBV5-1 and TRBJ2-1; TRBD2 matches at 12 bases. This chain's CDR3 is CASASSGGASSSYNEQFF. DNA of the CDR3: TGCGCCAGCGCTTCTAGCGGGGGGGCCTCGAGCTCCTACAATGAGCAGTTCTTC.